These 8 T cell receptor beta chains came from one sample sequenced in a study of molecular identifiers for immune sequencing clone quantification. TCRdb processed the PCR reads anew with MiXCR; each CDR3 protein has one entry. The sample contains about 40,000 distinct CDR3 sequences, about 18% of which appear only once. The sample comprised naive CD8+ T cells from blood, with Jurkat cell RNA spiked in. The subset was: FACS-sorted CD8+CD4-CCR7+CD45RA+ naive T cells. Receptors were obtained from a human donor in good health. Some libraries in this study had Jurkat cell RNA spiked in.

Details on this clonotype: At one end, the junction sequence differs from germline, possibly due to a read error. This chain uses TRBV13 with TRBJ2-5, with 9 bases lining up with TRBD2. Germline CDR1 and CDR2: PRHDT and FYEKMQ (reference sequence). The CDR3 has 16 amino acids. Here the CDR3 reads CASSMGLAGAEEIQYF. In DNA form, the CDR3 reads TGTGCCAGCAGCATGGGACTAGCTGGAGCGGAAGAGATCCAGTACTTC.

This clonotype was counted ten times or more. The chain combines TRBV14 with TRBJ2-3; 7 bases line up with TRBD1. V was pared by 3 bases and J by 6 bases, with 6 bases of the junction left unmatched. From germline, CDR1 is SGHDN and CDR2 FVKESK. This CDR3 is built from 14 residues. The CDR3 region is CASSQGQPTDTQYF. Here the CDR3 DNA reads TGTGCCAGCAGCCAGGGACAGCCCACGGATACGCAGTATTTT.

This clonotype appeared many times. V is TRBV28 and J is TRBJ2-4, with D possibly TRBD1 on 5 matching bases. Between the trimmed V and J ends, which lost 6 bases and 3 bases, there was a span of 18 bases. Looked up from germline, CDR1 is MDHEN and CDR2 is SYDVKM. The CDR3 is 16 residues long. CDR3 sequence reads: CASRTTPSRDKNIQYF. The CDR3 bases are TGTGCCAGCAGAACAACCCCGAGCAGGGACAAAAACATTCAGTACTTC.

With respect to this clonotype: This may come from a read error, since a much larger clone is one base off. The CDR3 nucleotides are TGCGCCAGCAGCCAAGTACTCAACCAGCCCCAGCATTTT. It specifies CASSQVLNQPQHF. The chain is built from TRBV4-3 and TRBJ1-5; no definite D call. V shed 1 base and J shed 7 bases, with 8 bases lying between them. The CDR3 has 13 amino acids. CDR1 and CDR2 from the germline V gene are LGHNA and YSLEER.

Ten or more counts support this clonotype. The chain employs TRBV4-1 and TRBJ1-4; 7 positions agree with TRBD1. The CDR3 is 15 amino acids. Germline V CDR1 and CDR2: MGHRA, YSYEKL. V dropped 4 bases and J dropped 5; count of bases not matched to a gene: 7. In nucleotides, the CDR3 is TGCGCCAGCAGCCCAGAGGGACAGCAGAATGAAAAACTGTTTTTT. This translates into CASSPEGQQNEKLFF.

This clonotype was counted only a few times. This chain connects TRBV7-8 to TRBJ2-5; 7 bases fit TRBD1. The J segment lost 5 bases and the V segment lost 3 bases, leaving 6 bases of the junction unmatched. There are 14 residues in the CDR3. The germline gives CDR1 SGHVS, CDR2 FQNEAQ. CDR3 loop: CASSFSGGFETQYF. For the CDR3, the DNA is TGTGCCAGCAGCTTTTCAGGGGGATTTGAGACCCAGTACTTC.

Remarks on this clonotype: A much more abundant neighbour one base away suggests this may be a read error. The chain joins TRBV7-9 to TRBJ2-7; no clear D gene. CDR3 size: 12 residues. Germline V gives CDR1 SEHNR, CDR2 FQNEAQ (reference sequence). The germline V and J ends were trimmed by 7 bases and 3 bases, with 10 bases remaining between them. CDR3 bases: TGTGCCAGCAACTCACTGGACTACGAGCAGTACTTC. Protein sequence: CASNSLDYEQYF.

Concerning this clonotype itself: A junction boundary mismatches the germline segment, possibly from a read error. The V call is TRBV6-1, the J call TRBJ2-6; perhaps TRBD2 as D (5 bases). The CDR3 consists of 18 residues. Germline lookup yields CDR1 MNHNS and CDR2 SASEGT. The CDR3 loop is CVSSKFIGLYSGANVLTF. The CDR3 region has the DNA TGTGTCAGCAGCAAATTTATAGGACTCTACTCTGGGGCCAACGTCCTGACTTTC.